Listed below are T cell receptor beta chains from one sample, sequenced in a study of Siglec-9 on CD8 T cells in melanoma. The assay was immunoSEQ multiplex PCR, and TCRdb's table has in-frame clones only and misses some. The sample has some 39,000 clones, 80% to 85% seen once; the top ten hold 1.8%. Source material: Siglec-9- CD8+ T cells sorted from blood. These receptors all come from a human donor in good health. Each CDR3 is given with its conserved first and last residue. D genes are given only for firm matches. For some rows the clone size is stated as once, few or many, or as a class when expanded; others skip it.

TRBV6-1,NA,NA,TRBJ1-2,CASSEVEGIYGYTF,TGTGCCAGCAGTGAAGTGGAAGGGATCTATGGCTACACCTTC
TRBV28,NA,TRBD1,TRBJ2-5,CASSTTDREAQYF,TGTGCCAGCAGTACCACGGACAGGGAGGCCCAGTACTTC
TRBV19,NA,NA,TRBJ1-5,CASISGVGAQPQHF,TGTGCCAGTATTTCGGGGGTCGGCGCGCAGCCCCAGCATTTT
TRBV7-9,NA,NA,TRBJ2-7,CASSLPGGYEQYF,TGTGCCAGCAGCTTACCTGGGGGCTACGAGCAGTACTTC
TRBV11-2,NA,NA,TRBJ2-3,CASSLIGGEADTQYF,TGTGCCAGCAGCTTAATCGGCGGGGAGGCAGATACGCAGTATTTT
TRBV5-6,NA,NA,TRBJ2-1,CASSLGTDRAGVLYNEQFF,TGTGCCAGCAGCTTGGGAACGGATCGTGCGGGCGTACTGTACAATGAGCAGTTCTTC
TRBV11-2,NA,NA,TRBJ2-7,CASSADTAYEQYF,TGTGCCAGCAGCGCGGACACGGCCTACGAGCAGTACTTC
TRBV28,few,TRBD1,TRBJ1-5,CASSPTGTGNNQPQHF,TGTGCCAGCAGTCCTACCGGGACAGGGAACAATCAGCCCCAGCATTTT
TRBV7-9,NA,NA,TRBJ1-4,CASSSSSPNEKLFF,TGTGCCAGCAGCTCGTCAAGCCCCAATGAAAAACTGTTTTTT
TRBV30,NA,NA,TRBJ2-2,CAWADLLRVGELFF,TGTGCCTGGGCCGACCTACTAAGGGTCGGGGAGCTGTTTTTT
TRBV6-5,NA,NA,TRBJ1-2,CASSDGAGYGYTF,TGTGCCAGCAGCGACGGGGCAGGCTATGGCTACACCTTC
TRBV29-1,NA,TRBD2,TRBJ2-2,CSGLGGGVTGELFF,TGCAGCGGTCTCGGCGGGGGAGTTACCGGGGAGCTGTTTTTT
TRBV4-2,NA,TRBD2,TRBJ2-1,CASSQDLPSGLYNEQFF,TGTGCCAGCAGCCAAGATCTGCCTAGCGGACTCTACAATGAGCAGTTCTTC
TRBV28,once,NA,TRBJ1-5,CASSLGPESQPQHF,TGTGCCAGCAGTCTGGGACCTGAAAGCCAGCCCCAGCATTTT
TRBV9,NA,TRBD2,TRBJ2-3,CASSAAAGGVADTQYF,TGTGCCAGCAGCGCCGCGGCGGGGGGGGTCGCAGATACGCAGTATTTT
TRBV4-2,NA,NA,TRBJ1-1,CASSFDVNTEAFF,TGTGCCAGCAGCTTCGACGTGAACACTGAAGCTTTCTTT
TRBV7-6,NA,NA,TRBJ1-2,CASSLEVNYGYTF,TGTGCCAGCAGCTTAGAGGTTAACTATGGCTACACCTTC
TRBV7-9,once,TRBD2,TRBJ2-7,CASSVVQGLAEQYF,TGTGCCAGCAGCGTAGTACAGGGACTAGCCGAGCAGTACTTC
TRBV19,NA,NA,TRBJ2-7,CASSPQGGPYEQYF,TGTGCCAGTAGTCCGCAGGGGGGTCCCTACGAGCAGTACTTC
TRBV7-9,NA,NA,TRBJ2-7,CASSEGLPYEQYF,TGTGCCAGCAGCGAGGGCCTTCCCTACGAGCAGTACTTC
TRBV7-3,NA,TRBD2,TRBJ2-7,CASSILAGGPYEQYF,TGTGCCAGCAGCATACTAGCGGGAGGGCCCTACGAGCAGTACTTC
TRBV6-5,NA,TRBD2,TRBJ2-3,CASSPTGLGTDTQYF,TGTGCCAGCAGTCCAACGGGACTAGGCACAGATACGCAGTATTTT
TRBV5-6,few,TRBD1,TRBJ1-5,CASSLAGGSNQPQHF,TGTGCCAGCAGCTTGGCAGGGGGGAGCAATCAGCCCCAGCATTTT
TRBV9,NA,NA,TRBJ1-4,CASSVESGHATNEKLFF,TGTGCCAGCAGCGTAGAGTCAGGCCACGCGACTAATGAAAAACTGTTTTTT
TRBV6-1,NA,NA,TRBJ2-7,CASSEGLDITYEQYF,TGTGCCAGCAGTGAAGGTCTGGACATCACCTACGAGCAGTACTTC
TRBV5-1,NA,TRBD2,TRBJ2-3,CASSGSLRELPDTQYF,TGCGCCAGCAGCGGGTCTTTGCGGGAGCTCCCAGATACGCAGTATTTT
TRBV7-9,NA,NA,TRBJ1-1,CASSFRTIGVVSEAFF,TGTGCCAGCAGCTTCAGGACCATTGGGGTAGTGAGTGAAGCTTTCTTT
TRBV11-2,NA,TRBD1,TRBJ2-3,CASSLADRVTDTQYF,TGTGCCAGCAGCTTGGCGGACAGGGTCACAGATACGCAGTATTTT
TRBV7-8,NA,TRBD2,TRBJ2-1,CASSLVAGKGNEQFF,TGTGCCAGCAGCCTAGTAGCGGGAAAAGGCAATGAGCAGTTCTTC
TRBV18,once,NA,TRBJ2-1,CASSPGTSPYNEQFF,TGTGCCAGCTCACCGGGGACTTCGCCCTACAATGAGCAGTTCTTC
TRBV7-9,NA,NA,TRBJ2-3,CASSLADTQYF,TGTGCCAGCAGCTTAGCTGATACGCAGTATTTT
TRBV9,few,NA,TRBJ1-1,CASSAMRVGTEAFF,TGTGCCAGCAGCGCCATGCGGGTGGGGACTGAAGCTTTCTTT
TRBV10-1,NA,NA,TRBJ2-1,CASSEAGGSEQFF,TGCGCCAGCAGTGAGGCCGGGGGCTCTGAGCAGTTCTTC
TRBV10-2,NA,NA,TRBJ1-1,CASSEGRGNTEAFF,TGCGCCAGCAGTGAAGGCAGGGGGAACACTGAAGCTTTCTTT
TRBV7-9,NA,NA,TRBJ1-5,CASSSHSSNQPQHF,TGTGCCAGCAGCTCACACTCAAGCAATCAGCCCCAGCATTTT
TRBV4-1,once,NA,TRBJ1-5,CASSQDILYTGNQPQHF,TGCGCCAGCAGCCAAGACATTCTATACACTGGCAATCAGCCCCAGCATTTT
TRBV7-9,once,TRBD1,TRBJ2-7,CASSFRDSSEQYF,TGTGCCAGCAGCTTCCGGGACAGTAGCGAGCAGTACTTC
TRBV28,NA,TRBD2,TRBJ2-1,CASSWATSGPWSSYNEQFF,TGTGCCAGCAGTTGGGCGACTAGCGGCCCCTGGAGCTCCTACAATGAGCAGTTCTTC
TRBV29-1,NA,NA,TRBJ2-1,CSVVERDYNEQFF,TGCAGCGTTGTGGAACGGGACTACAATGAGCAGTTCTTC
TRBV12-5,NA,NA,TRBJ2-1,CASGLGANNEQFF,TGTGCTAGTGGTTTAGGGGCTAACAATGAGCAGTTCTTC
TRBV27,NA,NA,TRBJ1-2,CASTDSGEGGYTF,TGTGCCAGCACCGACTCAGGGGAGGGTGGCTACACCTTC
TRBV5-1,NA,TRBD2,TRBJ2-1,CASSLGLAGAHTGNEQFF,TGCGCCAGCAGCTTGGGACTAGCGGGAGCCCATACCGGGAATGAGCAGTTCTTC
TRBV30,NA,TRBD1,TRBJ2-7,CAWSVGTASYEQYF,TGTGCCTGGAGTGTAGGGACAGCCTCCTACGAGCAGTACTTC
TRBV7-9,NA,NA,TRBJ2-5,CASSRQETQYF,TGTGCCAGCAGCCGCCAAGAGACCCAGTACTTC
TRBV28,NA,TRBD2,TRBJ2-6,CASSSSGEGSGANVLTF,TGTGCCAGCAGTTCTAGCGGGGAGGGATCTGGGGCCAACGTCCTGACTTTC
TRBV5-4,NA,TRBD2,TRBJ2-5,CASSSGTSGIETQYF,TGTGCCAGCAGCTCCGGGACTAGCGGGATCGAGACCCAGTACTTC
TRBV27,NA,NA,TRBJ2-7,CASRNSGSYEQYF,TGTGCCAGCAGGAATAGCGGCTCCTACGAGCAGTACTTC
TRBV13,NA,NA,TRBJ2-2,CASAQQEINTGELFF,TGTGCCAGCGCGCAGCAGGAAATCAACACCGGGGAGCTGTTTTTT
TRBV19,few,NA,TRBJ1-1,CASSAQGMNTEAFF,TGTGCCAGTAGTGCTCAGGGTATGAACACTGAAGCTTTCTTT
TRBV6-1,few,NA,TRBJ2-2,CASTQNTGELFF,TGTGCCAGCACCCAGAACACCGGGGAGCTGTTTTTT
TRBV5-6,NA,NA,TRBJ1-5,CASSLGPWGNQPQHF,TGTGCCAGCAGCTTGGGGCCGTGGGGCAATCAGCCCCAGCATTTT
TRBV7-9,NA,NA,TRBJ1-4,CASSWGNSIAESEKLFF,TGTGCCAGCAGCTGGGGAAACTCGATTGCAGAGAGTGAAAAACTGTTTTTT